A selection of T cell receptor beta chains follows, all from one sample in a study of blood T cell repertoires in COVID-19. Sequencing was performed with immunoSEQ multiplex PCR; in TCRdb, only in-frame clones are kept and a portion is missing. The sample has about 180,000 clones; about nine tenths are singletons. The material sequenced was PBMCs or T cells enriched from blood (not recorded which). The receptors here all came from a woman under 30 who had recovered from COVID-19. The CDR3 runs from the conserved cysteine through the conserved F or W. The order of the fields is D gene, V gene, J gene, clone size, CDR3 protein. D genes are given only for firm matches. Size is stated for part of the rows, as once, few or many counts, or as a class when the clone is expanded.

TRBD2	TRBV4-1	TRBJ2-3	NA	CASSPNGFGLAGGDTQYF
TRBD2	TRBV4-1	TRBJ2-5	NA	CASSGGEETQYF
NA	TRBV27	TRBJ1-2	NA	CASSLSAGRDGYTF
TRBD1	TRBV6-6	TRBJ1-5	NA	CASSQQTGGTSNQPQHF
NA	TRBV7-2	TRBJ1-2	NA	CASTVAMAGGYTF
TRBD1	TRBV10-3	TRBJ2-7	NA	CAISESTGNEQYF
TRBD1	TRBV7-9	TRBJ2-1	NA	CALAGGGIWFNEQFF
TRBD2	TRBV11-2	TRBJ2-1	NA	CASSPRTSRVSYNEQFF
NA	TRBV9	TRBJ1-3	NA	CASSVVGRGPGNTIYF
TRBD2	TRBV28	TRBJ2-3	NA	CASSLTSGGGRTDTQYF
NA	TRBV7-3	TRBJ2-1	NA	CASGLPHGGFNEQFF
NA	TRBV18	TRBJ1-2	NA	CASGDFLRGANYGYTF
NA	TRBV13	TRBJ1-1	NA	CASSTPADREAFF
NA	TRBV5-8	TRBJ1-1	NA	CASSFRQVTGNMAFF
NA	TRBV30	TRBJ1-2	NA	CAWSSQVDYTF
TRBD1	TRBV28	TRBJ1-2	NA	CASSPGQKAYGYTF
TRBD1	TRBV10-3	TRBJ2-2	NA	CASNVDRANTGELFF
TRBD1	TRBV7-2	TRBJ2-2	NA	CASSLDGTGVRELFF
NA	TRBV28	TRBJ2-3	NA	CASRTDLTSDTQYF
NA	TRBV2	TRBJ1-2	few	CASRRGLGEGYTF
TRBD1	TRBV7-2	TRBJ1-6	NA	CASSLPDRVASPLHF
TRBD1	TRBV5-4	TRBJ2-7	NA	CASSLVGAGGSYEQYF
NA	TRBV28	TRBJ2-4	NA	CASARGRAADIQYF
TRBD1	TRBV4-3	TRBJ1-2	NA	CASSQVGTGAYGYTF
TRBD2	TRBV27	TRBJ2-2	NA	CASSLSFLAENTGELFF
NA	TRBV6-5	TRBJ1-1	NA	CASSYRRGEAFF
NA	TRBV29-1	TRBJ1-1	NA	CSVVVVQGLAFF
NA	TRBV19	TRBJ2-5	NA	CASSITRSALGSETQYF
TRBD1	TRBV27	TRBJ1-4	NA	CASSPRPTGNFDEKLFF
NA	TRBV5-1	TRBJ1-2	NA	CASSLSAGPDYGYTF
TRBD1	TRBV16	TRBJ2-7	NA	CASSLRTGSPEQYF
TRBD2	TRBV6-5	TRBJ2-5	NA	CASTETGGETQYF
TRBD1	TRBV28	TRBJ2-7	NA	CASIPQDRAENEQYF
NA	TRBV6-4	TRBJ1-2	NA	CASSVTQGGGGYTF
NA	TRBV11-2	TRBJ1-6	NA	CASRPGTSIGGNSPLHF
TRBD2	TRBV27	TRBJ2-7	NA	CASSPRTSEYEQYF
NA	TRBV6-5	TRBJ2-1	NA	CASSRQWNEQFF
NA	TRBV6-5	TRBJ2-2	NA	CASYRRPGTGELFF
TRBD1	TRBV15	TRBJ1-4	NA	CATREDGTGGEKLFF
NA	TRBV7-6	TRBJ2-7	few	CASSSAGYRSSYEQYF
NA	TRBV27	TRBJ2-7	NA	CASTNPRAPYEQYF
TRBD1	TRBV2	TRBJ1-2	NA	CASSEHRGISYTF
TRBD2	TRBV30	TRBJ2-5	NA	CAWTSGRGGETQYF
NA	TRBV13	TRBJ2-7	NA	CASSLQGPPSEQYF
NA	TRBV18	TRBJ1-3	NA	CASPAVGQGNTIYF
NA	TRBV5-5	TRBJ2-2	few	CASSLEPANTGELFF
NA	TRBV30	TRBJ2-7	NA	CACSRQGGYEQYF
NA	TRBV27	TRBJ2-1	NA	CASRWDMNNEQFF